The rows below give T cell receptor beta chains drawn from one sample of a study of T cell repertoires in cytomegalovirus infection. TCRdb re-called the reads through MiXCR, storing one row per CDR3 protein. The sample holds some 200,000 distinct CDR3 sequences, roughly 9% seen once. Material for sequencing was PBMCs. The receptors stem from a human donor in good health (CMV status not recorded). Some clones in this sample may be carry-over from other donors' samples. The conserved cysteine and the conserved F or W are not part of the CDR3 here.

j_gene,v_gene,CDR3aa
TRBJ2-3,TRBV7-9,ASSLATPLNRQKGYTDTQY
TRBJ2-5,TRBV20-1,SAREPRSHMGETKY
TRBJ2-7,TRBV2,ASSQLAGGIEQY
TRBJ2-3,TRBV9,ASSPGTASSTDTQY
TRBJ2-7,TRBV12-3/TRBV12-4,ASSLTTRGSYEQY
TRBJ2-7,TRBV7-6,ASSLRLAGVDEQY
TRBJ2-3,TRBV20-1,SARDPGGGDTDTQY
TRBJ2-3,TRBV12-3/TRBV12-4,ASSLGLAAPDTQY
TRBJ2-1,TRBV10-2,ASSESGSSYNEQF
TRBJ1-2,TRBV6-8,ASRRDVDYGYT
TRBJ2-5,TRBV29-1,SVEVRSRETQY
TRBJ1-1,TRBV28,ASRVQRTEAF
TRBJ1-4,TRBV12-3/TRBV12-4,ASSFEVRNEKLF
TRBJ1-2,TRBV9,ASSVDGNYGYT
TRBJ1-2,TRBV10-3,AISPMTEAPNYGYT
TRBJ2-7,TRBV7-2,ASSLALAGGILSYEQY
TRBJ2-4,TRBV28,ASSPRGTKNIQY
TRBJ2-1,TRBV7-8,ASSPYRAGGYNEQF